This TCR beta chain was observed in a study of blood T cell repertoires in COVID-19. Study overall: In each case, the material was cDNA or gDNA derived from T cells, B-cell-depleted T cells, or PBMCs.

Germline assignment: CDR1 SGHTA and CDR2 FQGNSA. V was clipped by 1 base and J by 6 bases, with 10 bases between them. The CDR3 sequence is 15 residues long. The data were produced by immunoSEQ multiplex PCR, yet TCRdb's version contains in-frame clones alone and is incomplete. The sample records around 70,000 clones, roughly 79% being singletons. This TCR derives from a man in his sixties or seventies with acute or convalescent COVID-19. The V gene is TRBV7-2, the J gene TRBJ1-6; weak D call: TRBD1 (6 bases). The sample consisted of peripheral blood. CDR3 coding DNA: TGTGCCAGCAGCTTAGGGCTACAGGGTAATTCACCCCTCCACTTT. Translation: CASSLGLQGNSPLHF.